What follows is one TCR beta chain and its context. The antigen is unknown. Primers for the PCR totalled 60 Vbeta and 13 Jbeta. The table came from immunoSEQ multiplex PCR; TCRdb's copy has only in-frame clones and leaves some out. Its clone listing holds 45,000 to 60,000 clones. This sample is part of a study of cytomegalovirus exposure and HLA in healthy donors. Trimming shortened V by 7 bases and J by 7 bases, and 14 bases separated the two germline ends. In germline, CDR1 is MNHNY, CDR2 SVGAGI (reference sequence). This CDR3 has 12 residues. Study-wide findings and caveats: The investigators catalogued under 200 TCR beta chains as cytomegalovirus-associated.

The clonotype originates from a woman between 40 and 55 years old in good health and CMV-seronegative. Sequenced: PBMCs. The chain joins TRBV6-6 to TRBJ2-7, with D unclear. CDR3 DNA sequence: TGTGCCAGCACTTATCTCCCCGGGGAGCAGTACTTC. Protein: CASTYLPGEQYF.